The TCR beta chain described here comes from a study of identical twins listed by TCRdb under 2016. Concerning the study at large: TCR alpha and beta repertoires from monozygotic twins, unrelated adults of various ages and cord blood were deep-sequenced to test whether fetal clonotypes persist. To rule out contamination, the twin experiments were replicated at different times with different library preparation protocols.

Its CDR3 holds 17 amino acids, cysteine through phenylalanine. Only the CDR3 portion is preserved as DNA: 51 bases, with reading frame beginning at the first base. The germline V end is reduced by 5 bases and the J end by 1 base; junction bases left unmatched: 5. Per the germline V gene (reference sequence), MNHEY is the CDR1 and SMNVEV is the CDR2. Beyond this particular receptor, the publication reports: Because the same donors could not be followed over many years, the conclusions depended on cross-sectional statistical analysis. In monozygotic twins, recombination models systematically underestimated out-of-frame TCR alpha sharing, but the models matched the sharing seen between unrelated individuals. Compared with coincidental sharing between unrelated individuals, out-of-frame TCR alpha sequences shared between twins showed an excess of sequences with low generation probability. Invariant T cells such as MAIT and iNKT could partly confound zero-insertion analyses, although diverse VJ usage argued against such confounding for most clonotypes. Abundant cord blood beta clonotypes had fewer insertions, young adult naive repertoires showed a similar but weaker trend, and memory repertoires showed no such trend. Excess twin sharing in beta out-of-frame sequences was weaker because fewer shared sequences lowered the signal-to-noise ratio.

Every donor in the study was a healthy Caucasian. Three pairs of female monozygotic twins, all aged about 18 to 30 years, were included in the twin cohort. CD4+ and CD8+ T cell populations were isolated with positive isolation kits from Invitrogen. Libraries were made using 5' RACE. The data were produced on an Illumina HiSeq 2000. A universal primer binding site was introduced by template switching, and a unique molecular identifier was present in the final cDNA, enabling accurate counting of TCR cDNA molecules. Specific primers in the conserved constant-segment region were used to synthesize first-strand cDNA for TCR alpha and beta chains. To control for contamination, every cDNA library was double barcoded, receiving both a SMART-Mk sample barcode and Illumina barcodes. TruSeq adapter sequences, together with Illumina sample barcodes, were added in two successive PCR steps. The Illumina HiSeq platform was used with custom primers to sequence TCR alpha and beta cDNA libraries. The source study handled its data this way. MiGEC processed the raw reads to extract unique molecular identifiers, while MiXCR was used to determine the CDR3 positions. For each individual, recombination models were inferred using an EM algorithm with the repgenHMM and IGoR tools. Shared clonotypes were analyzed with the tcR package in R, and sharing was normalized by the product of cloneset sizes. Out-of-frame nonproductive sequences were analyzed to study raw recombination free of thymic and clonal selection effects. TCRdb applied fastp at Q25 and MiXCR to the public reads, then kept only in-frame beta chains. Identical CDR3 protein sequences are pooled into one entry, listed with their most common genes and DNA. What appears here as the V and J calls and clone size reflects TCRdb's work, not the paper's. The sample table records 500,000 or so distinct CDR3 sequences; roughly an eighth of these occur just once. In total, the top ten clones hold around 0.98% of the sample.

In this sample, this clonotype turned up a few times. Its antigen has not been determined. Nothing much larger sits one base from this clone, and base qualities are not available. The same sample was also studied in work on yellow fever vaccine responses in identical twins. Per that second paper: The T cell response to vaccination in identical twins was reported by the authors to appear partly convergent and partly personalized. In the study, vaccine-responding T cell clones were precisely tracked in identical twins.

The rearrangement combines TRBV27 with TRBJ2-1; TRBD2 agrees with 13 junctional bases. Material: CD4+ T cells sorted from blood. The receptor comes from a young woman in good health. The CDR3 amino acid sequence is: CASSIRTSGGSYNEQFF. The bases are TGTGCCAGCAGTATTAGGACTAGCGGGGGTTCCTACAATGAGCAGTTCTTC.